Shown below are 10 T cell receptor beta chains from a single sample sequenced in a study of blood T cell repertoires in COVID-19. Repertoires were generated with immunoSEQ multiplex PCR, while TCRdb's copy carries only in-frame clones and drops some. The sample includes approximately 200,000 clones, roughly four fifths of them seen just once. The specimen sequenced was PBMCs or T cells enriched from blood (not recorded which). The origin of the receptors is a man aged 55 to 70 who had recovered from COVID-19.

The genes are TRBV3-1 (or the pseudogene TRBV3-2) and TRBJ1-2; possible D gene TRBD1, 6 bases. Germline lookup yields CDR1 LGHDT and CDR2 YNNKEL (reference sequence). V dropped 1 base and J dropped 8 bases, with 11 bases sitting between them. The CDR3 runs to 13 residues. The CDR3 sequence is CASSQARGLGYTF. The DNA for the CDR3 is TGTGCCAGCAGCCAAGCCAGGGGCTTAGGCTACACCTTC.

The chain combines TRBV7-8 with TRBJ2-7; 7 nucleotides line up with TRBD1. The CDR3 sequence is 15 residues long. J gave up 1 base and V 5 bases, and 8 bases lay outside the gene matches. Germline values: CDR1 SGHVS, CDR2 FQNEAQ. In DNA form, the CDR3 reads TGTGCCAGCAGCCTCGGGACAGCGAATTCCTACGAGCAGTACTTC. This codes for CASSLGTANSYEQYF.

The rearrangement uses TRBV7-2 and TRBJ1-1, with 9 bases lining up with TRBD1. The V and J ends lost 3 bases and 4 bases, in that order; junction bases with no gene match: 9. The CDR3 has 16 amino acids. Germline CDR1 and CDR2: SGHTA and FQGNSA. The CDR3 DNA sequence: TGTGCCAGCAGCTTGGGACAGGGTCAGTTTCGCACTGAAGCTTTCTTT. The encoded protein is CASSLGQGQFRTEAFF.

V usage is TRBV29-1 and J usage is TRBJ1-5, with D maybe TRBD1 (5 bases). V was cut by 4 bases and J by 2 bases, with 9 bases left in between. There are 13 residues in the CDR3. CDR1 SQVTM and CDR2 ANQGSEA come from the germline V gene. The CDR3 region is CSVAGGGNQPQHF. As DNA, the CDR3 is TGCAGCGTTGCGGGGGGGGGCAATCAGCCCCAGCATTTT.

This clone was seen a single time. V gene TRBV5-5 combines with J gene TRBJ1-4, with a weak D call TRBD1 (5 bases). The V and J ends lost 4 bases and 8 bases respectively, with 18 bases between them. Germline assignment: CDR1 SGHKS and CDR2 YYEKEE (reference sequence). This CDR3 contains 15 residues. CDR3 DNA: TGTGCCAGCAGCATACACCAGGGCGAGATAGAAAAACTGTTTTTT. It encodes CASSIHQGEIEKLFF.

A word on this clone: The sample carries other DNA sequences with the same CDR3. V usage is TRBV18 and J usage is TRBJ1-3; TRBD1 aligns across 8 bases. The CDR3 runs 14 residues. Germline V gene lookup returns CDR1 KGHSH and CDR2 LQKENI. The V segment lost 3 bases and the J segment 7 bases; nucleotides outside the gene matches: 5. As DNA, the CDR3 is TGTGCCAGCTCACCTCAGGACAGGGCGAACACCATATATTTT. Translation: CASSPQDRANTIYF.

The rearrangement uses TRBV19 and TRBJ1-5, with D perhaps matching TRBD1 (6 bases). Germline V CDR1 and CDR2: LNHDA, SQIVND (reference sequence). The CDR3 totals 14 residues. The V and J ends lost 9 bases and 7 bases respectively, with 19 bases between them. The CDR3 spells CASLFGGGGQPQHF. The CDR3 nucleotides are TGTGCCAGCTTGTTCGGGGGGGGCGGACAGCCCCAGCATTTT. Combining the CDR3 with reference TRBV19 and TRBJ1-5 gives the whole variable domain DGGITQSPKYLFRKEGQNVTLSCEQNLNHDAMYWYRQDPGQGLRLIYYSQIVNDFQKGDIAEGYSVSREKKESFPLTVTSAQKNPTAFYLCASLFGGGGQPQHFGDGTRLSIL.

The table lists this clone with a count of one. The genes are TRBV4-3 and TRBJ2-7; 8 bases map to TRBD1. CDR3 length equals 15 residues. From germline, CDR1 is LGHNA and CDR2 YSLEER. With 4 bases clipped from V and 3 bases from J, the junction kept 8 bases outside the gene matches. The CDR3 is CASSPGAGGFYEQYF. The CDR3 DNA reads as TGCGCCAGCAGCCCTGGGGCAGGGGGCTTCTACGAGCAGTACTTC.

This rearrangement joins TRBV12-5 to TRBJ2-5; D gene ambiguous. Germline CDR1 LGHNT, CDR2 FRNRAP. The CDR3 runs 14 residues. Trimming took 4 bases from V and 1 from J, leaving 10 bases between them. CDR3 residues: CASGSDTAQETQYF. The CDR3, as DNA: TGTGCTAGTGGTTCCGACACGGCCCAAGAGACCCAGTACTTC.

The V call is TRBV7-2, the J call TRBJ1-1; 7 nucleotides agree with TRBD1. The ends lost 3 bases at V and 1 base at J; junction bases unmatched: 5. The CDR3 consists of 15 residues. Germline V gene lookup returns CDR1 SGHTA and CDR2 FQGNSA. In DNA, the CDR3 is TGTGCCAGCAGCTTTACCGGGACAGCGAACACTGAAGCTTTCTTT. This gives the protein CASSFTGTANTEAFF.